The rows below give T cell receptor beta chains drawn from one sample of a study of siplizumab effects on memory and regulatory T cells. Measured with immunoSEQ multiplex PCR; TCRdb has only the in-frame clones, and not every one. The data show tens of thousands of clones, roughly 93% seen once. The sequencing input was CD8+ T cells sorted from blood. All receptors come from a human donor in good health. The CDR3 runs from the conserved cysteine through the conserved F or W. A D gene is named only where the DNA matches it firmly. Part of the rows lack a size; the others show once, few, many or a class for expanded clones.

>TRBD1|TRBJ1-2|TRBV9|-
CASSGTGGSGYTF
TGTGCCAGCAGCGGGACAGGGGGTTCAGGCTACACCTTC
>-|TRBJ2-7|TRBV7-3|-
CASSPGAGPIEQYF
TGTGCCAGCAGCCCGGGAGCCGGGCCCATCGAGCAGTACTTC
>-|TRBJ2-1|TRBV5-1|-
CASSLAQESSYNEQFF
TGCGCCAGCAGCTTGGCACAGGAGAGCTCCTACAATGAGCAGTTCTTC
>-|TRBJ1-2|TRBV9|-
CASSPWETTNYGYTF
TGTGCCAGCAGCCCCTGGGAGACTACCAACTATGGCTACACCTTC
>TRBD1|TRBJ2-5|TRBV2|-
CASNYLDRGPQETQYF
TGTGCCAGCAATTATTTGGACAGGGGGCCACAAGAGACCCAGTACTTC
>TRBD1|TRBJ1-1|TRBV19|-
CASIPTGGNTEAFF
TGTGCCAGCATCCCGACAGGGGGGAACACTGAAGCTTTCTTT
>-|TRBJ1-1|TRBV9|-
CASRPTGAGVTEAFF
TGTGCCAGCCGCCCCACCGGGGCGGGAGTCACTGAAGCTTTCTTT
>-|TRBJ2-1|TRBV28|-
CASSLLSGSYNEQFF
TGTGCCAGCAGTTTACTTTCTGGCTCCTACAATGAGCAGTTCTTC
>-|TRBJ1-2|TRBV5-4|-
CASSLMFSATNYGYTF
TGTGCCAGCAGCTTGATGTTCTCGGCGACGAATTATGGCTACACCTTC
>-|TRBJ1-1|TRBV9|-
CASSDPSGGTEAFF
TGTGCCAGCAGCGACCCTTCGGGGGGCACTGAAGCTTTCTTT
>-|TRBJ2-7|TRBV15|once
CATSRVGASYEQYF
TGTGCCACCAGCAGAGTTGGAGCCTCCTACGAGCAGTACTTC
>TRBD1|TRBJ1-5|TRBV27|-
CASSFRDRNQPQHF
TGTGCCAGCAGTTTCCGGGACAGAAATCAGCCCCAGCATTTT